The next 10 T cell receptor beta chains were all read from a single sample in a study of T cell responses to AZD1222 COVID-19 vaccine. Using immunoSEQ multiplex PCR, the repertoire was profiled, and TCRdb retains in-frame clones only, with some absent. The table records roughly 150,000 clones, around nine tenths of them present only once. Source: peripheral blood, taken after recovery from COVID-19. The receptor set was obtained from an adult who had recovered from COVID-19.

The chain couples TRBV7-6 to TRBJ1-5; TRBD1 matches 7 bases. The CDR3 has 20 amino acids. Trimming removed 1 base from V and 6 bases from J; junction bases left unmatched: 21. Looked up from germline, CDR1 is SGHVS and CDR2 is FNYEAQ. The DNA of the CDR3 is TGTGCCAGCAGCTTAGAACTACCAATGCGGGACAGAATTTTCGGTCAGCCCCAGCATTTT. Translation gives CASSLELPMRDRIFGQPQHF.

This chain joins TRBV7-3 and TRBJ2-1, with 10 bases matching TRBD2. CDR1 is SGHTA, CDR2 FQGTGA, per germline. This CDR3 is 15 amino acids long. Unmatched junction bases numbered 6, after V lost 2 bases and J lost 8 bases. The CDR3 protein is CASSLGLAGVYEQFF. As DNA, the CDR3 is TGTGCCAGCAGCTTAGGCCTAGCGGGAGTATATGAGCAGTTCTTC.

CDR3: CASSAGEGWDTF. The CDR3 DNA reads as TGTGCCAGCAGCGCCGGGGAGGGTTGGGACACCTTC. The chain couples TRBV9 to TRBJ1-2, with D unclear. The CDR3 consists of 12 residues. Germline V gene data show CDR1 as SGDLS and CDR2 as YYNGEE. Trimming pared 3 bases from V and 12 bases from J, leaving 15 bases between.

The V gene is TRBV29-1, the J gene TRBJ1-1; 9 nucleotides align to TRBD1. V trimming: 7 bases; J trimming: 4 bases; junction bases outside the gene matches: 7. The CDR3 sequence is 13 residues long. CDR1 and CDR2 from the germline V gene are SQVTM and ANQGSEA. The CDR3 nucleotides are TGCAGCGGAAACCGGGACAGGGCCACTGAAGCTTTCTTT. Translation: CSGNRDRATEAFF.

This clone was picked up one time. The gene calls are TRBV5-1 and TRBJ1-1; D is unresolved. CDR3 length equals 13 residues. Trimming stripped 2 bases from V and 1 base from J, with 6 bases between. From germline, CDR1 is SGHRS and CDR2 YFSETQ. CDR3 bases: TGCGCCAGCAGCTTCTCCCCGAACACTGAAGCTTTCTTT. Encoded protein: CASSFSPNTEAFF.

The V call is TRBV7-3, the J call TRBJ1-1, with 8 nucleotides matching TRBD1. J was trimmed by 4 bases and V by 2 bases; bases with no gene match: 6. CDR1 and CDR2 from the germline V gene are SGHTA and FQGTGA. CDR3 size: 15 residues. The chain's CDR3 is CASSLLGQESTEAFF. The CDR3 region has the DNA TGTGCCAGCAGCTTACTGGGACAGGAGAGCACTGAAGCTTTCTTT.

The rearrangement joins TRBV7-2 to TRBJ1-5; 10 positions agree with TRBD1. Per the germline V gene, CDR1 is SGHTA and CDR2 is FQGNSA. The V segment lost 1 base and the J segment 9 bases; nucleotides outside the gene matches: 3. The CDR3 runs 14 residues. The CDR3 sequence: CASSLEGTGVPQHF. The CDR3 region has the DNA TGTGCCAGCAGCTTAGAAGGGACAGGGGTGCCCCAGCATTTT.

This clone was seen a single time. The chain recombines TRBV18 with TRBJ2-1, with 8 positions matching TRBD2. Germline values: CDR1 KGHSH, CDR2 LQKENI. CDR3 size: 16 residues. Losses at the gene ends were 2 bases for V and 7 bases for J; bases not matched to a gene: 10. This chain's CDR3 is CASSPRGGRTLNEQFF. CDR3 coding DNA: TGTGCCAGCTCACCAAGGGGCGGGAGGACCTTAAATGAGCAGTTCTTC. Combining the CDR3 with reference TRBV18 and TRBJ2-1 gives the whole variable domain NAGVMQNPRHLVRRRGQEARLRCSPMKGHSHVYWYRQLPEEGLKFMVYLQKENIIDESGMPKERFSAEFPKEGPSILRIQQVVRGDSAAYFCASSPRGGRTLNEQFFGPGTRLTVL.

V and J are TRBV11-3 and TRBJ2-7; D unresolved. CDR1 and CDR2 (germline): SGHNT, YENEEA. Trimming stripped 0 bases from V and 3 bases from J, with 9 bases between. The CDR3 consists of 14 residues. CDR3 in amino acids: CASSLDAENYEQYF. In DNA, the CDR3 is TGTGCCAGCAGCTTAGATGCCGAGAACTACGAGCAGTACTTC.

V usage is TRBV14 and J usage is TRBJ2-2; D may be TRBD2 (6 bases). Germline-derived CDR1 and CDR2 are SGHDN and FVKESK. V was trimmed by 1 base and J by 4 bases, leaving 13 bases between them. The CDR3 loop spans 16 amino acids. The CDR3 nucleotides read TGTGCCAGCAGCCAAGTGGCGGGGAGAGGCACCGGGGAGCTGTTTTTT. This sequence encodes CASSQVAGRGTGELFF.